This TCR beta chain was retrieved from a study of blood T cell repertoires in COVID-19. In the study overall: Sites across the United States, Italy and Spain contributed samples from acute and convalescent COVID-19.

Per the original methods: By means of reference gene primer amplification, nucleated cell counts were estimated. Clones were read by immunoSEQ multiplex PCR, and TCRdb kept only the in-frame ones, dropping some. The DNA was the basis for D and trimming; V, J and clone size are from that table. The table includes about 54,000 clones, over 80% detected once. Trimming stripped 2 bases from V and 0 bases from J, with 9 bases between. This CDR3 comprises 14 residues. The germline V gene has CDR1 SGHRS and CDR2 YFSETQ. This TCR came from an older woman with active or convalescent COVID-19. Input material: peripheral blood. The rearrangement uses TRBV5-1 and TRBJ2-7; no reliable D call. The chain's CDR3 is CASSFDTASYEQYF. The CDR3 DNA reads TGCGCCAGCAGCTTCGATACAGCCTCCTACGAGCAGTACTTC.